A single sample gave rise to the 30 T cell receptor beta chains below, sequenced in a study of blood T cells in healthy people across ages. The second PCR ran about 6 to 11 cycles with a sample-barcoded 5' primer and J-beta primers. TCRdb independently ran MiXCR on the 5' RACE reads; one entry per CDR3 protein. The sample lists hundreds of thousands of distinct CDR3 sequences, roughly 43% occurring once. Material: blood. These receptors were collected from a man younger than 40 in good health.

This clonotype has a handful of counts. CDR3 region: CASSYGPDTQYF. The CDR3 DNA is TGTGCCAGCAGTTATGGACCAGATACGCAGTATTTT. V gene TRBV12-3 or TRBV12-4 combines with J gene TRBJ2-3; no firm D call. The CDR3 runs 12 residues. V was shortened by 4 bases and J by 4 bases, with 6 bases between the two germline ends.

The count of this clonotype is one. This chain links TRBV7-2 with TRBJ2-4; D not certain. The J call may be faulty, since TRBJ2-5 better matches the DNA end. Looked up from germline, CDR1 is SGHTA and CDR2 is FQGNSA. The CDR3 runs 13 residues. The CDR3 DNA is TGTGCCAGCAGCGTAAACTTCATAGAGACCCAGTACTTC. Protein sequence: CASSVNFIETQYF.

The CDR3 DNA follows: TGCGCCAGCAGCTCAAGGACAGGGGGACGCACAGATACGCAGTATTTT. This encodes CASSSRTGGRTDTQYF. This chain uses TRBV5-1 with TRBJ2-3, with 10 bases aligning to TRBD1. V dropped 3 bases and J dropped 1; count of bases not matched to a gene: 5. CDR1 is SGHRS and CDR2 is YFSETQ in the germline V gene. This CDR3 is built from 16 residues.

This clonotype was picked up a small number of times. The V and J genes are TRBV7-2 and TRBJ1-5; 7 bases are a match to TRBD1. The J segment lost 7 bases and the V segment lost 6 bases, leaving 6 bases of the junction unmatched. The length of the CDR3 is 13 residues. Per the germline V gene, CDR1 is SGHTA and CDR2 is FQGNSA. The CDR3 here is CASSPRGGQPQHF. Here the CDR3 DNA reads TGTGCCAGCAGTCCCCGAGGGGGCCAGCCCCAGCATTTT.

This chain connects TRBV7-2 to TRBJ2-5; 7 bases map to TRBD1. The ends lost 1 base at V and 4 bases at J; junction bases unmatched: 6. The CDR3 runs to 15 residues. Germline V gives CDR1 SGHTA, CDR2 FQGNSA. CDR3 residues: CASSLGQGGRETQYF. Written as DNA, the CDR3 is TGTGCCAGCAGCTTAGGACAGGGCGGTAGAGAGACCCAGTACTTC.

This rearrangement joins TRBV3-1 to TRBJ1-1; tentatively, D is TRBD1 (6 bases). Looked up from germline, CDR1 is LGHDT and CDR2 is YNNKEL (reference sequence). V lost 7 bases, J lost 5 bases, and 14 bases lay in between. This CDR3 region has 13 residues. CDR3 in amino acids: CASTQGRRTEAFF. The CDR3 DNA reads as TGTGCCAGCACCCAGGGGAGACGGACTGAAGCTTTCTTT.

This chain connects TRBV15 to TRBJ2-5; D ambiguous. TRBJ2-7 matches the DNA end more closely, so the J call is doubtful. The length of the CDR3 is 13 residues. Germline V gives CDR1 LNHNV, CDR2 YYDKDF (reference sequence). Here the CDR3 reads CATSRDFFDEQYF. The CDR3 region has the DNA TGTGCCACCAGCAGAGATTTTTTTGACGAGCAGTACTTC.

V and J are TRBV30 and TRBJ2-1, with 8 bases fitting TRBD1. Germline loops: CDR1 GTSNPN, CDR2 SVGIG (reference sequence). The CDR3 covers 13 residues. J lost 9 bases, V lost 8 bases, and 12 bases had no gene match. The CDR3 reads CAGGQGARSEQFF. The DNA for the CDR3 is TGTGCCGGGGGGCAGGGGGCAAGGAGTGAGCAGTTCTTC. The complete variable domain, with remaining parts taken from reference TRBV30 and TRBJ2-1, reads SQTIHQWPATLVQPVGSPLSLECTVEGTSNPNLYWYRQAAGRGLQLLFYSVGIGQISSEVPQNLSASRPQDRQFILSSKKLLLSDSGFYLCAGGQGARSEQFFGPGTRLTVL.

About this clonotype: Being one base from a much bigger clone, this may be a read error. The rearrangement links TRBV12-3 or TRBV12-4 to TRBJ2-1; D unclear. V dropped 6 bases and J dropped 13 bases, with 22 bases sitting between them. The CDR3 loop spans 14 amino acids. The CDR3 is CASSPSVREETQFF. The CDR3 nucleotides are TGTGCCAGCAGCCCCAGTGTTAGGGAAGAGACCCAGTTCTTC.

CDR3 loop: CASSLMGTDTDTQYF. CDR3 nucleotide sequence: TGTGCCAGCAGCTTAATGGGGACAGACACAGATACGCAGTATTTT. J is TRBJ2-3 and V is TRBV7-2, with TRBD1 matching over 7 bases. The CDR3 sequence is 15 residues long. J gave up 2 bases and V 2 bases, and 4 bases lay outside the gene matches. CDR1 and CDR2 (germline): SGHTA, FQGNSA.

This sequence joins TRBV6-2 or TRBV6-3 and TRBJ2-3; D uncertain. V was pared by 6 bases and J by 5 bases, with 18 bases between. This CDR3 is 15 amino acids long. Germline CDR1 and CDR2: MNHEY and SVGEGT. DNA of the CDR3: TGTGCCAGCAGCTTACTATATAACTTGGAAGATACGCAGTATTTT. This encodes CASSLLYNLEDTQYF.

This clonotype was found many times. This rearrangement joins TRBV7-9 to TRBJ2-7; D is unclear. Trimming stripped 1 base from V and 2 bases from J, with 6 bases between. CDR1 and CDR2 from the germline V gene are SEHNR and FQNEAQ (reference sequence). This CDR3 is built from 13 residues. The CDR3 DNA reads TGTGCCAGCAGCTTAGACAGCACCTACGAGCAGTACTTC. Its protein is CASSLDSTYEQYF.

V usage is TRBV30 and J usage is TRBJ2-1, with D perhaps TRBD1 (5 bases). The V and J ends lost 3 bases and 12 bases respectively, with 18 bases between them. The germline CDR1 and CDR2 sequences are GTSNPN and SVGIG (reference sequence). This CDR3 region has 13 residues. The CDR3, as DNA: TGTGCCTGGAGCGGAACAAGGGGCGGTTGGCAGTTCTTC. Translation: CAWSGTRGGWQFF.

Ten or more counts support this clonotype. For the CDR3, the DNA is TGCGCCAGCAGCGACCGGGACGAGCAGTACTTC. It yields the protein CASSDRDEQYF. This rearrangement joins TRBV5-1 to TRBJ2-7; D is ambiguous. The CDR3 has 11 residues. CDR1 and CDR2 from the germline V gene are SGHRS and YFSETQ. The V end lost 4 bases, the J end lost 5 bases, and 7 bases lay between the germline ends.

Remarks on this clonotype: The junction departs from germline at one end; a sequencing error may be responsible. The chain joins TRBV20-1 to TRBJ2-5, with 8 bases identical to TRBD2. The CDR3 runs to 15 residues. The germline CDR1 and CDR2 sequences are DFQATT and SNEGSKA (reference sequence). The CDR3 nucleotides read TGCAGTGCCAGAGGGGTTGATAGCGGGGAGAGTGAGCAGTACTTC. Its protein product is CSARGVDSGESEQYF.

This clonotype has just a few counts. The chain uses TRBV6-5 and TRBJ2-3; perhaps TRBD1 as D (5 bases). CDR1 MNHEY and CDR2 SVGAGI come from the germline V gene. The CDR3 loop spans 17 amino acids. V was shortened by 0 bases and J by 4 bases, with 17 bases between the two germline ends. CDR3 sequence reads: CASSYSSRRQGPDTQYF. CDR3 sequence (DNA): TGTGCCAGCAGTTACTCCTCCCGCCGCCAGGGCCCAGATACGCAGTATTTT.

Turning to this clonotype: Relative to the germline gene, one junction end is altered; a read error may explain this. This chain uses TRBV20-1 with TRBJ2-3; perhaps TRBD1 as D (7 bases). Germline CDR1 and CDR2: DFQATT and SNEGSKA (reference sequence). This CDR3 comprises 14 residues. CDR3 in DNA: TGCAGTGTTGAGAAGCCTGGGGGGACAGATACACAGTATTTT. Translation gives CSVEKPGGTDTQYF.

V is TRBV5-5 and J is TRBJ2-3, with TRBD2 matching over 9 bases. The CDR3 loop spans 17 amino acids. In germline, CDR1 is SGHKS, CDR2 YYEKEE (reference sequence). Unmatched junction bases numbered 14, after V lost 3 bases and J lost 6 bases. This chain's CDR3 is CASSSAPGLAPPDTQYF. The CDR3 region has the DNA TGTGCCAGCAGCTCGGCCCCGGGACTAGCCCCCCCGGATACGCAGTATTTT.

The chain is built from TRBV4-1 and TRBJ2-7; D is undetermined. The CDR3 extends over 14 amino acids. The V gene's germline CDR1 is MGHRA and CDR2 YSYEKL. V was trimmed by 0 bases and J by 4 bases, leaving 10 bases between them. CDR3 region: CASSQEWGRYEQYF. The CDR3, as DNA: TGCGCCAGCAGCCAAGAATGGGGTAGGTACGAGCAGTACTTC.

This clonotype was recorded once. Being one base from a much bigger clone, this may be a read error. DNA of the CDR3: TGTGCCAGCAGCACTAGCGGGGGATACCAAGAGACCCAGTTCTTC. Translated, it gives CASSTSGGYQETQFF. The chain recombines TRBV9 with TRBJ2-5; TRBD2 matches 11 bases. Judging by the DNA end, TRBJ2-1 fits better; the J call may be wrong. The CDR3 is 15 residues long. Looked up from germline, CDR1 is SGDLS and CDR2 is YYNGEE.

The sample holds a few counts of this clonotype. V gene TRBV12-3 or TRBV12-4 combines with J gene TRBJ1-1; the D is unclear. This CDR3 is 14 amino acids long. The ends were cut back, 0 bases at V and 1 base at J, with 6 bases in the middle. The chain's CDR3 is CASSLAGRNTEAFF. In nucleotides, the CDR3 is TGTGCCAGCAGTTTAGCGGGGAGGAACACTGAAGCTTTCTTT.

This clonotype was picked up a small number of times. The chain couples TRBV27 to TRBJ2-1; TRBD2 matches at 7 bases. The CDR3 contains 15 residues. V lost 2 bases to trimming and J lost 4 bases; unmatched junction nucleotides: 5. Looked up from germline, CDR1 is MNHEY and CDR2 is SMNVEV (reference sequence). The CDR3 reads CASSLEAGIYNEQFF. CDR3 coding DNA: TGTGCCAGCAGTTTAGAAGCGGGGATTTACAATGAGCAGTTCTTC.

About this clonotype itself: The junction departs from germline at one end; a sequencing error may be responsible. The rearrangement uses TRBV12-3 or TRBV12-4 and TRBJ2-1; D remains ambiguous. The CDR3 has 16 amino acids. The CDR3 here is CAGSLGVTVGYNEQFF. The CDR3 bases are TGTGCCGGCAGTTTAGGTGTTACGGTTGGCTACAATGAGCAGTTCTTC.

This clonotype was detected once. J is TRBJ1-5 and V is TRBV28, with unresolved D. The V end was cut by 7 bases, the J end by 6 bases, with 10 bases between. This CDR3 contains 12 residues. Germline V gene sequence: CDR1 MDHEN, CDR2 SYDVKM. CDR3 loop: CASTGFGQPQHF. DNA of the CDR3: TGTGCCAGCACGGGGTTCGGTCAGCCCCAGCATTTT.

This clonotype was recorded many times. The rearrangement joins TRBV9 to TRBJ2-1; D gene unclear. Germline CDR1 and CDR2: SGDLS and YYNGEE. V was cut by 0 bases and J by 0 bases, with 10 bases left in between. The CDR3 extends over 16 amino acids. The DNA for the CDR3 is TGTGCCAGCAGCGTAGGTGGATGGGACTCCTACAATGAGCAGTTCTTC. This sequence encodes CASSVGGWDSYNEQFF. The entire variable domain, with the rest obtained from reference TRBV9 and TRBJ2-1, is as follows: DSGVTQTPKHLITATGQRVTLRCSPRSGDLSVYWYQQSLDQGLQFLIQYYNGEERAKGNILERFSAQQFPDLHSELNLSSLELGDSALYFCASSVGGWDSYNEQFFGPGTRLTVL.

About this clonotype: The junction departs from the called germline gene at one end, perhaps through a read error. The chain's CDR3 is CATSGIQETQYF. CDR3 nucleotides: TGTGCCACCTCGGGTATCCAAGAGACTCAGTACTTC. The rearrangement links TRBV12-3 or TRBV12-4 to TRBJ2-5, with D uncertain. The length of the CDR3 is 12 residues.

The V and J genes are TRBV7-9 and TRBJ2-3; the D gene could be TRBD1 or TRBD2 (5 bases each). V dropped 5 bases and J dropped 0 bases, with 12 bases sitting between them. Per germline, CDR1 SEHNR and CDR2 FQNEAQ (reference sequence). This CDR3 comprises 15 residues. The CDR3 sequence is CASSRGAPSTDTQYF. Written as DNA, the CDR3 is TGTGCCAGCAGCCGAGGGGCCCCAAGCACAGATACGCAGTATTTT. Full variable domain (rest looked up from reference TRBV7-9 and TRBJ2-3): DTGVSQNPRHKITKRGQNVTFRCDPISEHNRLYWYRQTLGQGPEFLTYFQNEAQLEKSRLLSDRFSAERPKGSFSTLEIQRTEQGDSAMYLCASSRGAPSTDTQYFGPGTRLTVL.

The chain uses TRBV27 and TRBJ2-7; possibly TRBD1 for D (6 bases). The germline CDR1 and CDR2 sequences are MNHEY and SMNVEV (reference sequence). This CDR3 has 12 amino acids. Trimming stripped 4 bases from V and 8 bases from J, with 12 bases between. The CDR3 DNA is TGTGCCAGCAGTTCACGACAGGCCCAGCAGTACTTC. The encoded protein is CASSSRQAQQYF.

This rearrangement joins TRBV3-1 to TRBJ1-6; D remains unclear. Germline CDR1 is LGHDT and CDR2 is YNNKEL (reference sequence). The CDR3 contains 15 residues. Trimming shortened V by 1 base and J by 5 bases, and 9 bases separated the two germline ends. The CDR3 loop reads CASSQGFSNNSPLHF. DNA for the CDR3: TGTGCCAGCAGCCAAGGGTTTTCTAATAATTCACCCCTCCACTTT. Supplemented by reference TRBV3-1 and TRBJ1-6, the full variable domain reads DTAVSQTPKYLVTQMGNDKSIKCEQNLGHDTMYWYKQDSKKFLKIMFSYNNKELIINETVPNRFSPKSPDKAHLNLHINSLELGDSAVYFCASSQGFSNNSPLHFGNGTRLTVT.

The chain is built from TRBV4-1 and TRBJ2-1, with 10 bases that match TRBD2. This CDR3 is built from 14 residues. In germline, CDR1 is MGHRA, CDR2 YSYEKL. With V trimmed by 2 bases and J by 8 bases, 3 bases remained unmatched. CDR3 in DNA: TGCGCCAGCAGCCAAATAGCGGGGGGCTATGAGCAGTTCTTC. Translated: CASSQIAGGYEQFF.